This T cell receptor (beta chain) was identified during a study of shared clonotypes between healthy human individuals. In the study overall: Each donor's CD4 naive and CD4 memory cells filled three plates apiece, CD8 naive two, and CD8 memory one.

Germline V gene lookup returns CDR1 MNHEY and CDR2 SVGAGI. The CDR3 is 15 residues long. V lost 6 bases and J 0 bases, leaving 12 bases between the germline ends. Naive-designated CD8 cells lacked CD45RO, were positively enriched for CCR7, and omitted terminally differentiated effector memory CD45RA+ cells. The table came from immunoSEQ multiplex PCR; TCRdb's copy has only in-frame clones and leaves some out. The table shows around 1.9 million clones, with 90% to 95% occurring only once. V is TRBV6-5 and J is TRBJ1-5, with D possibly matching TRBD1 (5 bases). The TCR sequence derives from a man aged 18 to 29 in good health. Some clones in this sample may be carry-over from other donors' samples. Specimen: naive CD8+ T cells from PBMCs. The chain's CDR3 is CASRPGRHSNQPQHF. CDR3 nucleotides: TGTGCCAGCAGGCCGGGACGACATAGCAATCAGCCCCAGCATTTT.